This T cell receptor (beta chain) was documented in a study of early T cells in non-severe SARS-CoV-2 infection. Trimming removed 6 bases from V and 5 bases from J, with 11 bases in between. The CDR3 totals 13 residues. Germline V gene sequence: CDR1 MNHEY, CDR2 SVGEGT. TCRdb used MiXCR to reprocess the 5' RACE reads, holding one entry per CDR3 protein. The data contain 55,000 to 70,000 distinct CDR3 sequences, 4.9% of them seen just once; the ten biggest clones take up approximately 5%. This clonotype was observed many times. Sequencing input: whole blood. V and J are TRBV6-2 or TRBV6-3 and TRBJ2-1; no reliable D call. The receptor was isolated from an adult who was a healthcare worker with PCR-confirmed SARS-CoV-2 infection or an uninfected control (not recorded which). CDR3 loop: CASRSFTNNEQFF. The CDR3 DNA sequence: TGTGCCAGCAGATCCTTTACTAACAATGAGCAGTTCTTC.